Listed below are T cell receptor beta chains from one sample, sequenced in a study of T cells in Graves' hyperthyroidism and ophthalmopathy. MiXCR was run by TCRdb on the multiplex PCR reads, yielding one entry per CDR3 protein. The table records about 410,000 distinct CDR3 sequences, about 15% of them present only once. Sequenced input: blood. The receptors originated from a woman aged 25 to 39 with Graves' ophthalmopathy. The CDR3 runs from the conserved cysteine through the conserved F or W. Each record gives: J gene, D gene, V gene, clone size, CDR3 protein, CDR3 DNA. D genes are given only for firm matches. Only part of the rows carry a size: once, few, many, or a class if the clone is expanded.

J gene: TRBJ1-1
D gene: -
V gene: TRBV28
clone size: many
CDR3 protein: CASSLRGGLNTEAFF
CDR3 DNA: TGTGCCAGCAGCCTGCGTGGCGGCCTGAACACTGAAGCTTTCTTT

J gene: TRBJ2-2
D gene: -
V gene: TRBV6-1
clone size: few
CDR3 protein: CASAPVSPPGELFF
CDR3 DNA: TGTGCCAGCGCGCCAGTCTCCCCCCCCGGGGAGCTGTTTTTT

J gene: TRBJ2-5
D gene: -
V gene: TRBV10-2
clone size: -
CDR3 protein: CASSPRTQKSTQETQYF
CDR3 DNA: TGCGCCAGCAGTCCTCGGACGCAAAAGAGTACTCAAGAGACCCAGTACTTC

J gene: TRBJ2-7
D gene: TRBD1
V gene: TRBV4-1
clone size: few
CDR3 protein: CASSWPGTGPLEQYF
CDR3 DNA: TGCGCCAGCAGCTGGCCCGGGACAGGGCCCCTCGAGCAGTACTTC

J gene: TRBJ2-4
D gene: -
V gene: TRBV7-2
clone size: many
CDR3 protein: CASSLTVGAKNIQYF
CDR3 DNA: TGTGCCAGCAGCTTGACAGTTGGAGCCAAAAACATTCAGTACTTC

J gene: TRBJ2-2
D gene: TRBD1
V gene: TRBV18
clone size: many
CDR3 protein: CASPEPGGGNTGELFF
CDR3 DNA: TGTGCCAGCCCTGAACCAGGGGGCGGCAACACCGGGGAGCTGTTTTTT

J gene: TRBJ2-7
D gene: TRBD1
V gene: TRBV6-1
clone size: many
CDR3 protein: CASSDLRTGGSYEQYF
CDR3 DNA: TGTGCCAGCAGTGACTTAAGGACAGGTGGGTCCTACGAGCAGTACTTC

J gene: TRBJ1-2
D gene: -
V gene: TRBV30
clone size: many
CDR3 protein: CAWSPNRDGYTF
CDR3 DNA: TGTGCCTGGAGTCCAAATAGGGATGGCTACACCTTC

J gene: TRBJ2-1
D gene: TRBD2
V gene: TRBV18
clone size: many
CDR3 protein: CASSPLAGGPPSYNEQFF
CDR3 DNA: TGTGCCAGCTCACCACTAGCGGGGGGGCCCCCGTCCTACAATGAGCAGTTCTTC

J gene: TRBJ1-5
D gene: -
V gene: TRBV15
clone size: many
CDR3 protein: CATSRERQYNQPQHF
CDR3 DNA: TGTGCCACCAGCAGAGAGAGACAGTACAATCAGCCCCAGCATTTT

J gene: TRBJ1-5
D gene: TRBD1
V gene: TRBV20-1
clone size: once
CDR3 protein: CSAGEGPDQGDQPQHF
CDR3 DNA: TGCAGTGCTGGGGAGGGACCGGATCAGGGGGATCAGCCCCAGCATTTT

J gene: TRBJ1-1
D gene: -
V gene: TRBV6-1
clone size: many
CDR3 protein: CASRGINTEAFF
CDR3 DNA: TGTGCCTCCCGGGGCATAAACACTGAAGCTTTCTTT

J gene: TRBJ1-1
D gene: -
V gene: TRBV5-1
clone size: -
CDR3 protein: CASSLKGGTNTEAFF
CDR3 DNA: TGCGCCAGCAGCTTGAAGGGGGGCACAAACACTGAAGCTTTCTTT

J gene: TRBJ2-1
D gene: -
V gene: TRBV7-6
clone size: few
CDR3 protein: CASSLASLGYSFDEQFF
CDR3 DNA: TGTGCCAGCAGCTTAGCTTCACTTGGTTATAGCTTCGATGAGCAGTTCTTC

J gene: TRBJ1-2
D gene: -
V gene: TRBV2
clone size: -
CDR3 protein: CASSESGTYGYTF
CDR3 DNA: TGTGCCAGCAGTGAGTCTGGGACCTATGGCTACACCTTC

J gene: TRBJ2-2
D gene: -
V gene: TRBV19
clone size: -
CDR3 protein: CASSIQRGELFF
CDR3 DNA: TGTGCCAGTAGTATCCAGCGCGGGGAGCTGTTTTTT

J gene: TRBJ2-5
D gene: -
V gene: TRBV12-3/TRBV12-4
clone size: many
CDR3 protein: CASRETGRAETQYF
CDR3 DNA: TGTGCCAGCCGAGAGACAGGGAGGGCGGAGACCCAGTACTTC

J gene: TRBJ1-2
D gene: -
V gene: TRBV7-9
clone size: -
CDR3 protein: CASSGGLAGYTF
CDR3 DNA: TGTGCCAGCAGTGGGGGGCTGGCTGGCTACACCTTC

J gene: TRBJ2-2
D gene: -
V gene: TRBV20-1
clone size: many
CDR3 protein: CSARPENSGELFF
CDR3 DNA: TGCAGTGCTCGGCCAGAGAACTCCGGGGAGCTGTTTTTT

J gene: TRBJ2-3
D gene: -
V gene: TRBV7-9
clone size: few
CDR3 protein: CASSLGSRASTDTQYF
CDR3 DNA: TGTGCCAGCAGCTTAGGATCCCGAGCTAGCACAGATACGCAGTATTTT

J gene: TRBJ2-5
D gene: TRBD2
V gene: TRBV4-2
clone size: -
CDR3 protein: CASSQGASGGDQETQYF
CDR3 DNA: TGTGCCAGCAGCCAAGGCGCTTCGGGGGGAGACCAAGAGACCCAGTACTTC

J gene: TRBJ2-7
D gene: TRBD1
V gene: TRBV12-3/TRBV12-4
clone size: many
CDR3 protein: CASSSTTRPGTGHYEQYF
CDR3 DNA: TGTGCCAGCAGTTCCACCACCCGCCCGGGGACAGGGCACTACGAGCAGTACTTC

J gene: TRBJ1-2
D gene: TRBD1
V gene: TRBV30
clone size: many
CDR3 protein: CAQGQAYGYTF
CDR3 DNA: TGTGCCCAGGGACAGGCCTATGGCTACACCTTC

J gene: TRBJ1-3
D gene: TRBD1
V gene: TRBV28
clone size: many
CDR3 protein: CASSSGQDPNTIYF
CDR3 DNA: TGTGCCAGCAGCTCGGGACAGGACCCAAACACCATATATTTT

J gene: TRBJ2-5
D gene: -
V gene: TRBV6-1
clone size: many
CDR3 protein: CASSRYLGHGTGTQYF
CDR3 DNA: TGTGCCAGCAGTCGTTATTTGGGACACGGCACTGGGACCCAGTACTTC

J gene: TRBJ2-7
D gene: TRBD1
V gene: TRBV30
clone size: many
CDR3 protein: CAWSGWTGSYEQYF
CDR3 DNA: TGTGCCTGGAGTGGGTGGACAGGGTCCTACGAGCAGTACTTC

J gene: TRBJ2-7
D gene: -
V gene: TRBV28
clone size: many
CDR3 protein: CASKGGASSYEQYF
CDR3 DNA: TGTGCCAGCAAGGGCGGGGCGAGCTCCTACGAGCAGTACTTC

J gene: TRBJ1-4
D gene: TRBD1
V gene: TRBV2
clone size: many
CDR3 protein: CASSESQGREKLFF
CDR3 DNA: TGTGCCAGCAGTGAATCACAGGGGCGGGAAAAACTGTTTTTT

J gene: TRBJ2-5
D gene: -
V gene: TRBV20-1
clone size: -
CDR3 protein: CSDPDVPDQYF
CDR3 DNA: TGCAGTGACCCGGACGTCCCCGACCAGTACTTC

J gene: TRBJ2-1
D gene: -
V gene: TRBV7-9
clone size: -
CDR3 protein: CASSLDLRSSYNEQFF
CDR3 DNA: TGTGCCAGCAGCTTAGACCTCAGGAGCTCCTACAATGAGCAGTTCTTC

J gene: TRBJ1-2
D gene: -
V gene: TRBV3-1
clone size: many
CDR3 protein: CASSQGSGPYGYTF
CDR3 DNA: TGTGCCAGCAGCCAAGGATCAGGTCCCTATGGCTACACCTTC

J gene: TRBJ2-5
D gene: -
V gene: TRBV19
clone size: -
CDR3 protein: CASSIREEETQYF
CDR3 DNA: TGTGCCAGTAGTATTAGAGAAGAAGAGACCCAGTACTTC

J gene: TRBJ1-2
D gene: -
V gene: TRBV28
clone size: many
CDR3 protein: CASSVPGPPNYGYTF
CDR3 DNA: TGTGCCAGCAGTGTCCCGGGACCCCCGAACTATGGCTACACCTTC

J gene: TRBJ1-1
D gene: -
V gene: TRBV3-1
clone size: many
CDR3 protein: CASSSRGSEAFF
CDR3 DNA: TGTGCCAGCAGCTCCCGGGGGAGTGAAGCTTTCTTT

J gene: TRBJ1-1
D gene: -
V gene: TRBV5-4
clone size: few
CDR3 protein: CASSYLGWENTEAFF
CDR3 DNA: TGTGCCAGCAGCTACCTCGGATGGGAGAACACTGAAGCTTTCTTT

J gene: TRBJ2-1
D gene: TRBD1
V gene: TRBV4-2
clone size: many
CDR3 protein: CASNQQGPSSYNEQFF
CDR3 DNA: TGTGCCAGCAACCAACAGGGGCCGAGCTCCTACAATGAGCAGTTCTTC

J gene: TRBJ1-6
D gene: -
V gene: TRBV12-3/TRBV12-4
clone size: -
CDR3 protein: CASSSGQSSYNSPLHF
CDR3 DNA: TGTGCCAGCAGTTCAGGACAGAGCTCCTATAATTCACCCCTCCACTTT

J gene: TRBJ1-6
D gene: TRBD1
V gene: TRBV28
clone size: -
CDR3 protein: CASTQGARSPLHF
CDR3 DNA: TGTGCCAGCACACAGGGGGCAAGGTCACCCCTCCACTTT

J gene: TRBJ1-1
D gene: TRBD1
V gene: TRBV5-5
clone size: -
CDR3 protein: CASSPQDRGRDTEAFF
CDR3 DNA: TGTGCCAGCAGCCCGCAGGACAGGGGGCGGGACACTGAAGCTTTCTTT

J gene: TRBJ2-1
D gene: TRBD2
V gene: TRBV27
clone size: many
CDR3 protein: CASSLGASGGYSYNEQFF
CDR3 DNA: TGTGCCAGCAGTTTAGGAGCTAGCGGGGGTTACTCCTACAATGAGCAGTTCTTC

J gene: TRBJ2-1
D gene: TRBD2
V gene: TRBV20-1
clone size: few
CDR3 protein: CSASSGGANEQFF
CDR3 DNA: TGCAGTGCTAGTAGCGGGGGGGCCAATGAGCAGTTCTTC

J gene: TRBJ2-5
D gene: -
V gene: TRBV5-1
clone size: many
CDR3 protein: CASSYITRETQYF
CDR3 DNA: TGCGCCAGCAGCTACATAACCAGAGAGACCCAGTACTTC

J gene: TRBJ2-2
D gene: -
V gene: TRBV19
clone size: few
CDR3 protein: CASSINTGELFF
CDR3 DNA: TGTGCCAGTAGTATAAACACCGGGGAGCTGTTTTTT

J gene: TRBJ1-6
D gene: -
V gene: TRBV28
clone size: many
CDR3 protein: CASREAYNSPLHF
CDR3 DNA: TGTGCCAGCAGAGAAGCCTATAATTCACCCCTCCACTTT

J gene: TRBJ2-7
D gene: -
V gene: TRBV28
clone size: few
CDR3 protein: CASIRYSYAEQYF
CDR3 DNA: TGTGCCAGCATCCGGTACAGCTATGCCGAGCAGTACTTC

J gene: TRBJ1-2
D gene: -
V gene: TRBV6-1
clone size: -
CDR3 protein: CPSSPGGYGYTF
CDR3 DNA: TGTCCCAGCAGCCCGGGAGGCTATGGCTACACCTTC

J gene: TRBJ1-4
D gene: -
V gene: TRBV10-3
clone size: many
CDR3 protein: CAISKDQTGGNEKLFF
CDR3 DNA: TGTGCCATCAGTAAGGACCAAACCGGAGGGAATGAAAAACTGTTTTTT

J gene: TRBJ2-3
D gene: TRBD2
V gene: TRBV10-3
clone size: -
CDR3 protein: CAIRLAGGSTDTQYF
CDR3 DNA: TGTGCCATCAGGCTAGCGGGGGGGAGCACAGATACGCAGTATTTT

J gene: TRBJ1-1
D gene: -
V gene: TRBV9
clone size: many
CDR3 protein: CASSAGRRVMNTEAFF
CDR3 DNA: TGTGCCAGCAGCGCCGGGCGGCGCGTAATGAACACTGAAGCTTTCTTT

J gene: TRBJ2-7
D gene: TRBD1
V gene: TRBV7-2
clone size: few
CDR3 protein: CASSFAPGQGGEQYF
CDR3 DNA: TGTGCCAGCAGCTTTGCCCCCGGACAGGGTGGCGAGCAGTACTTC

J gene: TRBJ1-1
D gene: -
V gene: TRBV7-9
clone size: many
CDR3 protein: CASSLIDSEAFF
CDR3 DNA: TGTGCCAGCAGCTTGATAGACTCTGAAGCTTTCTTT

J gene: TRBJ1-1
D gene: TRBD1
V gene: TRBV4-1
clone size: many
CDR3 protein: CASSRQGTTEAFF
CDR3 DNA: TGCGCCAGCAGCCGACAGGGTACGACTGAAGCTTTCTTT

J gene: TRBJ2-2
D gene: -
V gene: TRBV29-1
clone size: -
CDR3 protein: CSVSPLDRRANTGELFF
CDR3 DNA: TGCAGCGTTTCCCCGCTAGACCGACGCGCGAACACCGGGGAGCTGTTTTTT

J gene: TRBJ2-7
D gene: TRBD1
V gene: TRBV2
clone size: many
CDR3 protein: CASSGDRDHEQYF
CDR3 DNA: TGTGCCAGCAGTGGTGACAGGGACCACGAGCAGTACTTC

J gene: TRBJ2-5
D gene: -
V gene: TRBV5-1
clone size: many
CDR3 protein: CASSLAGETQYF
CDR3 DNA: TGTGCCAGCAGCTTAGCTGGAGAGACCCAGTACTTC

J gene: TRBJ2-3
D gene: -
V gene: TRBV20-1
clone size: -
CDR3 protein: CSASPGTSTDTQYF
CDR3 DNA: TGCAGTGCTAGTCCGGGAACTAGCACAGATACGCAGTATTTT

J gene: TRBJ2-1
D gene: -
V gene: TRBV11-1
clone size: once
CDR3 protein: CASNKGGANNEQFF
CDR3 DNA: TGTGCCAGCAACAAGGGGGGGGCGAACAATGAGCAGTTCTTC

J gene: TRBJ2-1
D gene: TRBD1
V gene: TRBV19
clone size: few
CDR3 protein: CASSTRGQGNNEQFF
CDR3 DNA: TGTGCCAGTAGTACCAGGGGACAGGGTAACAATGAGCAGTTCTTC

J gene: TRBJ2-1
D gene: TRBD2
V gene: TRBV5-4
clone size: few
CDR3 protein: CASSLNPSGAMNEQFF
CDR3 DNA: TGTGCCAGCAGCTTGAACCCTAGCGGGGCGATGAATGAGCAGTTCTTC